The T cell receptor beta chain described here comes from a study of shared clonotypes between healthy human individuals. This clone was recorded once. The antigen is undetermined. Assay used: immunoSEQ multiplex PCR; TCRdb lists only in-frame clones, some missing. Of over 700,000 clones listed, about two thirds are singletons. With 1 base removed from V and 9 bases from J, the gap between germline ends came to 10 bases. Germline loops: CDR1 SGHVS, CDR2 FNYEAQ. The CDR3 loop spans 13 amino acids. General study results and limits: Sampling was confined to blood; repertoires within tissues likely differ.

Splitting the CD4+ cells yielded a CD45RA+ naive subset and a CD45RA-negative memory subset. The chain links TRBV7-6 to TRBJ2-1; D call uncertain. This TCR derives from a woman between 25 and 40 years old in good health. Sample: memory CD4+ T cells sorted from blood. Subset reported: CD45RA-negative fraction. The DNA of the CDR3 is TGTGCCAGCAGCTTAGAGGGATTTGGTGAGCAGTTCTTC. Encoded protein: CASSLEGFGEQFF.